Listed below are T cell receptor beta chains from one sample, sequenced in a study of T-cell memory formation after mild COVID-19. MiXCR, run by TCRdb on the 5' RACE reads, gives a single entry per CDR3 protein. Of 550,000 to 700,000 distinct CDR3 sequences in the sample, about a sixth were seen once. The specimen sequenced was PBMCs or a T cell subset sorted from them (not recorded which). Receptor source: an adult woman who had mild COVID-19 (a few samples of this study predate the infection). Cell type and time point are not known. Both conserved end residues are part of each CDR3. The D gene is left open where the match is weak. Expanded clones are given a class, and other clones once, few, many or no size at all.

>TRBV6-6|-|TRBJ2-7|11|-
CASSYFDEQYF
TGTGCCAGCAGTTACTTCGACGAGCAGTACTTC
>TRBV6-5|TRBD1|TRBJ2-7|14|few
CASSYDRATDEQYF
TGTGCCAGCAGTTATGACAGGGCGACGGACGAGCAGTACTTC
>TRBV7-6|-|TRBJ2-1|15|-
CASSQGGLSRNEQFF
TGTGCCAGCAGCCAAGGGGGTCTGTCCCGGAATGAGCAGTTCTTC
>TRBV27|-|TRBJ1-1|14|-
CASSLRLVNTEAFF
TGTGCCAGCAGTTTAAGGTTAGTCAACACTGAAGCTTTCTTT
>TRBV18|TRBD1|TRBJ1-2|17|-
CASTAGTGQRSNYGYTF
TGTGCCAGCACTGCCGGGACAGGGCAGAGGAGTAACTATGGCTACACCTTC
>TRBV20-1|-|TRBJ2-2|14|-
CSARDLPVTGELFF
TGCAGTGCTAGAGATCTCCCAGTCACCGGGGAGCTGTTTTTT
>TRBV29-1|-|TRBJ1-1|13|-
CSVEEGWNTEAFF
TGCAGCGTTGAAGAGGGATGGAACACTGAAGCTTTCTTT
>TRBV15|-|TRBJ1-5|15|-
CATSPHRGSNQPQHF
TGTGCCACCAGTCCGCACCGAGGGAGCAATCAGCCCCAGCATTTT
>TRBV5-4|TRBD1|TRBJ1-5|15|-
CASRGDREGNQPQHF
TGTGCCAGCAGGGGGGACAGGGAAGGCAATCAGCCCCAGCATTTT
>TRBV20-1|TRBD2|TRBJ2-1|15|-
CSARSASGNYNEQFF
TGCAGTGCTAGATCGGCTAGCGGGAACTACAATGAGCAGTTCTTC
>TRBV7-3|TRBD2|TRBJ2-1|19|few
CASSLNLLAGGPSYNEQFF
TGTGCCAGCAGCTTAAACCTGCTAGCGGGAGGGCCCTCCTACAATGAGCAGTTCTTC
>TRBV12-3/TRBV12-4|-|TRBJ1-2|13|once
CASSGDRGVGYTF
TGTGCCAGCAGTGGGGATCGGGGAGTTGGCTACACCTTC
>TRBV20-1|TRBD2|TRBJ2-1|15|-
CSAAAGGSSYNEQFF
TGCAGTGCGGCAGCGGGAGGGAGCTCCTACAATGAGCAGTTCTTC
>TRBV29-1|-|TRBJ2-3|13|-
CSVGRAVTDTQYF
TGCAGCGTTGGTCGGGCAGTCACAGATACGCAGTATTTT
>TRBV7-6|-|TRBJ2-7|12|few
CASSPGLSEQYF
TGTGCCAGCAGCCCCGGCTTGAGCGAGCAGTACTTC
>TRBV15|-|TRBJ1-6|15|-
CATSRDRGQNSPLHF
TGTGCCACCAGCAGAGACAGGGGTCAGAATTCACCCCTCCACTTT